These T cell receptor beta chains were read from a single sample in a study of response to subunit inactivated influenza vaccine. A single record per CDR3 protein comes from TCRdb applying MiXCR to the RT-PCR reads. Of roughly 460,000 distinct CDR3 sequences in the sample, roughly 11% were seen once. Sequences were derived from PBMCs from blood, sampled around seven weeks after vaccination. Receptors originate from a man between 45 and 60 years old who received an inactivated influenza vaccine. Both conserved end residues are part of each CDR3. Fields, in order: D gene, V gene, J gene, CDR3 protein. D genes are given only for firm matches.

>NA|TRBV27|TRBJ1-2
CASSDSATAWRGYTF
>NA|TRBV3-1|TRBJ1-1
CASSQTVNTEAFF
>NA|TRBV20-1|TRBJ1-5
CSATGSYSNQPQHF
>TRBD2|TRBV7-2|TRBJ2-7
CASSLGIAGEGHEQYF
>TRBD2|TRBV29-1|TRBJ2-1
CSVEGQTSGGAYYNEQFF
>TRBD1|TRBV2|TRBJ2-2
CANSGQGGGELFF
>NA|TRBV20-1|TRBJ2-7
CSARDQGYEQYF
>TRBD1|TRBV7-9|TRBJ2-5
CASSASTGVGETQYF
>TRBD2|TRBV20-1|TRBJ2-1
CSARISGRALSYNEQFF
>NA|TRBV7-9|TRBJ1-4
CASSLVRTEATNEKLFF
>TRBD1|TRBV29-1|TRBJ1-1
CSVKRQGAPNTEAFF